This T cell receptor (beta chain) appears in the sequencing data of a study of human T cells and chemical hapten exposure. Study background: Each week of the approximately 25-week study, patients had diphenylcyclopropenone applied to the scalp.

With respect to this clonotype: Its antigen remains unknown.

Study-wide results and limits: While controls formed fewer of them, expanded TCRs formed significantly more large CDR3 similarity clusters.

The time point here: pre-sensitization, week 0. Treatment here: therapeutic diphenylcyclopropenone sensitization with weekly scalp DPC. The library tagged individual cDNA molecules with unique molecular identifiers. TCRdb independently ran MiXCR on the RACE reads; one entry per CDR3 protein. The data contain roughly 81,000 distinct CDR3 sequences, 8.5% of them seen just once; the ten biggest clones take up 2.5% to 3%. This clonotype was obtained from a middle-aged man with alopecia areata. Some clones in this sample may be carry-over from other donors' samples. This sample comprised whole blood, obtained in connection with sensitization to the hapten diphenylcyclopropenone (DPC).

The CDR3 sequence: CASSEGKTGGIISNQPQHF. In DNA, the CDR3 is TGTGCCAGCAGTGAAGGAAAAACAGGGGGCATCATCAGCAATCAGCCCCAGCATTTT. This chain connects TRBV2 to TRBJ1-5; 9 positions match TRBD1. Germline CDR1 reads SNHLY; CDR2 reads FYNNEI. Trimming at V came to 1 base and at J to 1 base, leaving 11 bases not matched to a gene. The CDR3 length is 19 residues. Complete variable domain (other parts from reference TRBV2 and TRBJ1-5): EPEVTQTPSHQVTQMGQEVILRCVPISNHLYFYWYRQILGQKVEFLVSFYNNEISEKSEIFDDQFSVERPDGSNFTLKIRSTKLEDSAMYFCASSEGKTGGIISNQPQHFGDGTRLSIL.